A single sample gave rise to the 4 T cell receptor beta chains below, sequenced in a study of blood T cell repertoires in COVID-19. Sequencing was performed with immunoSEQ multiplex PCR; in TCRdb, only in-frame clones are kept and a portion is missing. Among some 60,000 clones listed, about 88% were seen once. Sample: peripheral blood. The receptors here all came from a man in his 60s with acute or convalescent COVID-19.

The chain uses TRBV2 and TRBJ1-4; D not resolved. CDR1 is SNHLY and CDR2 is FYNNEI in the germline V gene. CDR3 length: 16 residues. V lost 4 bases to trimming and J lost 7 bases, with 19 bases between them. The CDR3 is CASSVAYRRGSEKLFF. For the CDR3, the DNA is TGTGCCAGCAGTGTAGCTTACCGGCGCGGGAGTGAAAAACTGTTTTTT.

The chain recombines TRBV5-6 with TRBJ1-2; 9 nucleotides match TRBD1. Germline V gene data show CDR1 as SGHDT and CDR2 as YYEEEE. With 4 bases clipped from V and 7 bases from J, the junction kept 8 bases outside the gene matches. The CDR3 sequence is 14 residues long. CDR3 sequence reads: CASSPLQGAAGYTF. For the CDR3, the DNA is TGTGCCAGCAGCCCCTTACAGGGGGCAGCTGGCTACACCTTC.

The chain is built from TRBV13 and TRBJ2-3, with 9 nucleotides matching TRBD2. CDR3 length: 18 amino acids. In germline, CDR1 is PRHDT, CDR2 FYEKMQ (reference sequence). The trim removed 4 bases at V and 4 bases at J, leaving 15 bases unmatched. CDR3 in DNA: TGTGCCAGCAGCTCCTCGCCTTTGTCTAGCGGGAATTCAGATACGCAGTATTTT. It translates to CASSSSPLSSGNSDTQYF. Supplemented by reference TRBV13 and TRBJ2-3, the full variable domain reads AAGVIQSPRHLIKEKRETATLKCYPIPRHDTVYWYQQGPGQDPQFLISFYEKMQSDKGSIPDRFSAQQFSDYHSELNMSSLELGDSALYFCASSSSPLSSGNSDTQYFGPGTRLTVL.

The chain couples TRBV4-1 to TRBJ2-1; a weak D match, TRBD1 (6 bases). This CDR3 comprises 12 residues. The germline V and J ends were trimmed by 1 base and 9 bases, with 7 bases remaining between them. The V gene's germline CDR1 is MGHRA and CDR2 YSYEKL. The CDR3 coding sequence is TGCGCCAGCAGCCAAGGCAGGGGTGAGCAGTTCTTC. Translating it yields CASSQGRGEQFF.